Following are 17 T cell receptor beta chains from one sample sequenced in a study of cytomegalovirus exposure and HLA in healthy donors. It was with 60 Vbeta and 13 Jbeta primers that the PCR ran. Profiled with immunoSEQ multiplex PCR; TCRdb holds only in-frame clones, not every one. The sample lists 150,000 to 200,000 clones; 70% to 90% were seen once. Sequences were obtained from PBMCs. These receptors were collected from a man younger than 35 in good health and CMV-seropositive.

The rearrangement uses TRBV5-1 and TRBJ2-5, with 11 nucleotides matching TRBD2. CDR3 length: 16 amino acids. With 2 bases clipped from V and 0 bases from J, the junction kept 3 bases outside the gene matches. The germline V gene has CDR1 SGHRS and CDR2 YFSETQ. The CDR3 bases are TGCGCCAGCAGCTTACGACTAGCGGGGTACCAAGAGACCCAGTACTTC. Protein: CASSLRLAGYQETQYF.

The CDR3 bases are TGTGCCAGCAGCATCACAGGGGTTGAGCAGTACTTC. This encodes CASSITGVEQYF. The chain uses TRBV11-1 and TRBJ2-7, with 7 bases that match TRBD1. With V trimmed by 5 bases and J by 7 bases, 5 bases remained unmatched. In germline, CDR1 is SGHAT, CDR2 FQDESV (reference sequence). This CDR3 region has 12 residues. Combining the CDR3 with reference TRBV11-1 and TRBJ2-7 gives the whole variable domain EAEVAQSPRYKITEKSQAVAFWCDPISGHATLYWYRQILGQGPELLVQFQDESVVDDSQLPKDRFSAERLKGVDSTLKIQPAELGDSAMYLCASSITGVEQYFGPGTRLTVT.

J is TRBJ1-2 and V is TRBV5-4; TRBD1 aligns across 7 bases. Germline CDR1 is SGHNT and CDR2 is YYREEE (reference sequence). The CDR3 loop spans 12 amino acids. Germline trimming cut 4 bases from V and 7 bases from J; bases unmatched to any gene: 4. This chain's CDR3 is CASSGQGVGYTF. CDR3 DNA: TGTGCCAGCAGCGGCCAGGGGGTTGGCTACACCTTC.

The chain carries TRBV4-1 and TRBJ2-5, with 8 bases aligning to TRBD2. The J segment lost 5 bases and the V segment lost 1 base, leaving 3 bases of the junction unmatched. CDR3 size: 14 residues. Germline CDR1 and CDR2: MGHRA and YSYEKL. DNA of the CDR3: TGCGCCAGCAGCCAAGGGACTAGCTTCGAGACCCAGTACTTC. It translates to CASSQGTSFETQYF.

The V call is TRBV11-2, the J call TRBJ2-7; D is possibly TRBD1 (6 bases). Germline V gene data show CDR1 as SGHAT and CDR2 as FQNNGV. V lost 5 bases and J lost 7, with 18 bases in between. The CDR3 has 14 residues. DNA for the CDR3: TGTGCCAGCAGCCCGGACAGAGCCCGGTCGGAGCAGTACTTC. Protein sequence: CASSPDRARSEQYF.

The sample holds a few counts of this clone. Germline and junction disagree at one end, which may indicate a read error. The CDR3 region has the DNA TGTGCCAGCAGTAAGGGGGGGTCTATGAACTTT. Protein: CASSKGGSMNF. The gene calls are TRBV6-5 and TRBJ1-1; D possibly corresponds to TRBD1 (6 bases). Germline values: CDR1 MNHEY, CDR2 SVGAGI. The CDR3 extends over 11 amino acids.

This chain connects TRBV5-4 to TRBJ1-6; D is ambiguous. This CDR3 is built from 17 residues. Trimming cost V 4 bases and J 7 bases, with 21 bases left between them. Germline values: CDR1 SGHNT, CDR2 YYREEE (reference sequence). DNA of the CDR3: TGTGCCAGCAGCAGATCGATGGCCCGGGAGGCGAATTCACCCCTCCACTTT. Translated: CASSRSMAREANSPLHF.

V usage is TRBV18 and J usage is TRBJ2-2, with 7 nucleotides matching TRBD1. The CDR3 length is 15 residues. Germline assignment: CDR1 KGHSH and CDR2 LQKENI. V trimming: 2 bases; J trimming: 4 bases; junction bases outside the gene matches: 4. For the CDR3, the DNA is TGTGCCAGCTCACCAGTTACAGGGGCCACCGGGGAGCTGTTTTTT. Protein: CASSPVTGATGELFF.

In DNA form, the CDR3 reads TGCAGCGTTGCGATTCGGGGGGATACCTACGAGCAGTACTTC. This encodes CSVAIRGDTYEQYF. This chain uses TRBV29-1 with TRBJ2-7; TRBD2 aligns across 7 bases. Germline loops: CDR1 SQVTM, CDR2 ANQGSEA. The CDR3 is 14 amino acids. V gave up 4 bases and J gave up 2 bases; unmatched junction bases: 8.

V gene TRBV4-1 combines with J gene TRBJ1-2; maybe TRBD1 (6 bases). Per the germline V gene, CDR1 is MGHRA and CDR2 is YSYEKL. The CDR3 has 14 residues. V dropped 4 bases and J dropped 2 bases, with 11 bases sitting between them. CDR3 sequence: CASSLKGENYGYTF. CDR3 bases: TGCGCCAGCAGCCTCAAGGGGGAGAACTATGGCTACACCTTC.

This chain joins TRBV14 and TRBJ2-5; perhaps TRBD2 as D (7 bases). The germline V gene has CDR1 SGHDN and CDR2 FVKESK. The CDR3 runs 13 residues. The V end was cut by 4 bases, the J end by 5 bases, with 11 bases between. The chain's CDR3 is CASSRRGRETQYF. CDR3 coding DNA: TGTGCCAGCAGCCGGCGGGGGCGGGAGACCCAGTACTTC.

This clone was seen once. V and J are TRBV27 and TRBJ1-2; 8 bases match TRBD1. Germline V CDR1 and CDR2: MNHEY, SMNVEV (reference sequence). The CDR3 is made up of 14 amino acids. V trimming: 0 bases; J trimming: 4 bases; junction bases outside the gene matches: 1. CDR3 region: CASSLSTGAYGYTF. CDR3 coding DNA: TGTGCCAGCAGTTTATCGACAGGGGCCTATGGCTACACCTTC.

The chain uses TRBV27 and TRBJ1-5; maybe TRBD1 (5 bases). With 6 bases removed from V and 7 bases from J, the gap between germline ends came to 16 bases. This CDR3 comprises 14 residues. CDR1 and CDR2 (germline): MNHEY, SMNVEV (reference sequence). CDR3 sequence reads: CASSPGVAGQPQHF. CDR3 bases: TGTGCCAGCAGCCCGGGGGTGGCCGGGCAGCCCCAGCATTTT.

The chain links TRBV19 to TRBJ2-1; 9 bases are shared with TRBD1. This CDR3 contains 14 residues. Germline V gene lookup returns CDR1 LNHDA and CDR2 SQIVND (reference sequence). V was pared by 8 bases and J by 10 bases, with 12 bases of the junction left unmatched. CDR3 residues: CASHRDREVREQFF. The CDR3 DNA sequence: TGTGCCAGTCACCGGGACAGGGAGGTGCGGGAGCAGTTCTTC. The variable domain in full, with the rest retrieved from reference TRBV19 and TRBJ2-1, is DGGITQSPKYLFRKEGQNVTLSCEQNLNHDAMYWYRQDPGQGLRLIYYSQIVNDFQKGDIAEGYSVSREKKESFPLTVTSAQKNPTAFYLCASHRDREVREQFFGPGTRLTVL.

CDR3 nucleotides: TGCGCCAGCAGCCAAGTTTTAGGGGCCAACTATGGCTACACCTTC. Its protein product is CASSQVLGANYGYTF. This chain connects TRBV4-3 to TRBJ1-2, with D possibly being TRBD1 (5 bases). This CDR3 spans 15 amino acids. Trimming took 1 base from V and 2 from J, leaving 11 bases between them. Per the germline V gene, CDR1 is LGHNA and CDR2 is YSLEER.

This clone was observed once. V and J are TRBV5-1 and TRBJ2-5, with a tentative D call TRBD1 (6 bases). The J call may be faulty, since TRBJ2-7 better matches the DNA end. The CDR3 extends over 14 amino acids. Germline V lookup: CDR1 SGHRS, CDR2 YFSETQ. The CDR3 DNA sequence: TGCGCCAGCAGCTTTACGACAGGCTCCTACGAGCAGTACTTC. Translated: CASSFTTGSYEQYF.

This sequence joins TRBV5-1 and TRBJ2-7; 7 bases match TRBD1. V gave up 7 bases and J gave up 1 base; unmatched junction bases: 5. This CDR3 is built from 13 residues. The V gene's germline CDR1 is SGHRS and CDR2 YFSETQ. Written as DNA, the CDR3 is TGCGCCAGCGCCTGGGACAGATCCTACGAGCAGTACTTC. This codes for CASAWDRSYEQYF.